A single sample is the source of the 4 T cell receptor beta chains below, sequenced in a study of blood T cell repertoires in COVID-19 (dated by TCRdb to about 2020). Library generation was performed with the immunoSEQ multiplex PCR assay. TCRdb holds this immuneACCESS table with in-frame rearrangements only. Some clones are missing; in checked studies, unresolved V genes explain under half, and the rest has no known cause. The sample table records some 250,000 clones; roughly nine tenths of these occur just once. Less than 15% of the sample is in the top ten clones. Sample: peripheral blood. All receptors derive from a woman aged 25 to 39 with COVID-19, enrolled during active disease.

This clone occurred once. This chain joins TRBV2 and TRBJ1-2, with D hard to call. This CDR3 has 12 residues. The V and J ends lost 4 bases and 8 bases respectively, with 11 bases between them. The germline gives CDR1 SNHLY, CDR2 FYNNEI. As DNA, the CDR3 is TGTGCCAGCAGTGCGTGGGAGGCCGGCTACACCTTC. This codes for CASSAWEAGYTF. Looking up the rest from reference TRBV2 and TRBJ1-2 gives the full variable domain: EPEVTQTPSHQVTQMGQEVILRCVPISNHLYFYWYRQILGQKVEFLVSFYNNEISEKSEIFDDQFSVERPDGSNFTLKIRSTKLEDSAMYFCASSAWEAGYTFGSGTRLTVV.

The chain links TRBV4-1 to TRBJ2-7, with 7 positions matching TRBD1. The germline V gene has CDR1 MGHRA and CDR2 YSYEKL. The CDR3 loop spans 14 amino acids. After removal of 3 bases from V and 0 bases from J, the junction contained 2 bases not matched to a gene. The CDR3 DNA reads as TGCGCCAGCAGCCAGGGACAGAACTCCTACGAGCAGTACTTC. Translation gives CASSQGQNSYEQYF.

The V and J genes are TRBV6-5 and TRBJ2-3; no clear D gene. This CDR3 region has 14 residues. From germline, CDR1 is MNHEY and CDR2 SVGAGI. V lost 2 bases, J lost 6 bases, and 12 bases lay in between. The CDR3 region has the DNA TGTGCCAGCAGTTACGTGATAGCAAGCGATACGCAGTATTTT. It translates to CASSYVIASDTQYF.

The chain joins TRBV24-1 to TRBJ2-1; 12 positions match TRBD2. CDR1 and CDR2 (germline): KGHDR, SFDVKD. Losses at the gene ends were 3 bases for V and 13 bases for J; bases not matched to a gene: 9. The CDR3 length is 15 residues. Written as DNA, the CDR3 is TGTGCCACCAGTGATCCCCGATCTAGCGGGGGGGATCAGTTCTTC. The encoded protein is CATSDPRSSGGDQFF.